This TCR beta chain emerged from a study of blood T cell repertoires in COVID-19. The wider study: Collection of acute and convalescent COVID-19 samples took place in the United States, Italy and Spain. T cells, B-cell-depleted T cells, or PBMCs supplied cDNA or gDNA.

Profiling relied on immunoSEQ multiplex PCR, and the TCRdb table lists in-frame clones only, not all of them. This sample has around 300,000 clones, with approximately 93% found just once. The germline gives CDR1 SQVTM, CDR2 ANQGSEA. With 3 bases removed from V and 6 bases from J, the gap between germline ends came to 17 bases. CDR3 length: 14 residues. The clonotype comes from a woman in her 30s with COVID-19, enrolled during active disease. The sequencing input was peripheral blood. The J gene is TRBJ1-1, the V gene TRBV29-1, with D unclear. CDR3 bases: TGCAGCGTTGATCGAAAGATTTCGAGCGCTGAAGCTTTCTTT. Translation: CSVDRKISSAEAFF.